The 14 T cell receptor beta chains below come from one sample, sequenced in a study of blood T cell repertoires in COVID-19. Only in-frame clones appear in the TCRdb table, and some are missing; sequencing was by immunoSEQ multiplex PCR. The profile shows more than 150,000 clones, more than 70% of them singletons. The material sequenced was peripheral blood. The origin of the receptors is an elderly woman with active or convalescent COVID-19.

This clone came up once. This chain joins TRBV4-3 and TRBJ2-3; 8 bases align to TRBD2. V dropped 0 bases and J dropped 5; count of bases not matched to a gene: 10. This CDR3 has 17 residues. Per the germline V gene, CDR1 is LGHNA and CDR2 is YSLEER. Here the CDR3 reads CASSQDNQRGRGDTQYF. CDR3 bases: TGCGCCAGCAGCCAAGATAACCAGCGGGGGCGCGGAGATACGCAGTATTTT.

This clone has only one observation. The rearrangement uses TRBV14 and TRBJ1-4, with D perhaps matching TRBD1 (5 bases). V lost 4 bases and J 8 bases, leaving 20 bases between the germline ends. The germline CDR1 and CDR2 sequences are SGHDN and FVKESK. CDR3 length: 16 residues. The CDR3 reads CASSLGYKGRMEKLFF. CDR3 DNA: TGTGCCAGCAGCCTTGGATATAAGGGGCGAATGGAAAAACTGTTTTTT.

The gene calls are TRBV4-2 and TRBJ2-3; 8 positions agree with TRBD2. J was trimmed by 4 bases and V by 1 base; bases with no gene match: 7. The CDR3 runs 16 residues. Germline lookup yields CDR1 LGHNA and CDR2 YNFKEQ. CDR3 coding DNA: TGTGCCAGCAGCCAAGTATCGGGGGGGGCGGCAGATACGCAGTATTTT. Its protein is CASSQVSGGAADTQYF.

The chain is built from TRBV29-1 and TRBJ1-2, with no clear D. The CDR3 has 13 amino acids. From germline, CDR1 is SQVTM and CDR2 ANQGSEA. Trimming shortened V by 6 bases and J by 8 bases, and 19 bases separated the two germline ends. The CDR3 DNA reads TGCAGCGTCGGAGGACGGACCCTATACGGCTACACCTTC. Translated: CSVGGRTLYGYTF.

The V call is TRBV7-9, the J call TRBJ2-3; 9 nucleotides agree with TRBD1. J gave up 5 bases and V 4 bases, and 10 bases lay outside the gene matches. CDR1 SEHNR and CDR2 FQNEAQ come from the germline V gene (reference sequence). The CDR3 has 16 residues. DNA of the CDR3: TGTGCCAGCAGCTCAGGGGACAGGGCAGTACGAGATACGCAGTATTTT. Its protein product is CASSSGDRAVRDTQYF.

The genes are TRBV14 and TRBJ2-3; 14 bases are shared with TRBD2. Looked up from germline, CDR1 is SGHDN and CDR2 is FVKESK. J gave up 4 bases and V 6 bases, and 6 bases lay outside the gene matches. The CDR3 contains 16 residues. In DNA, the CDR3 is TGTGCCAGCAGTGGTCTGACTAGCGGGGGGGCAGATACGCAGTATTTT. This sequence encodes CASSGLTSGGADTQYF.

The V call is TRBV6-5, the J call TRBJ1-1, with D perhaps matching TRBD1 (5 bases). The CDR3 covers 13 residues. Trimming took off 8 bases at V and 2 bases at J, with 12 bases between the two ends. Germline V gene sequence: CDR1 MNHEY, CDR2 SVGAGI. DNA for the CDR3: TGTGCCAGCCTATGGCAGGGAAACACTGAAGCTTTCTTT. Translating gives CASLWQGNTEAFF.

V is TRBV24-1 and J is TRBJ1-5, with D perhaps matching TRBD1 (5 bases). CDR1 is KGHDR, CDR2 SFDVKD, per germline. This CDR3 is built from 13 residues. V shed 7 bases and J shed 2 bases, with 8 bases lying between them. CDR3 protein: CATRQGGNQPQHF. DNA for the CDR3: TGTGCCACCAGGCAGGGTGGCAATCAGCCCCAGCATTTT.

This clone showed up just once. The chain employs TRBV7-9 and TRBJ1-3; TRBD1 aligns across 9 bases. The J segment lost 4 bases and the V segment lost 5 bases, leaving 9 bases of the junction unmatched. Germline lookup yields CDR1 SEHNR and CDR2 FQNEAQ (reference sequence). This CDR3 is 16 amino acids long. CDR3 region: CASSLPATGGGNTIYF. CDR3 coding DNA: TGTGCCAGCAGCCTACCGGCGACAGGGGGGGGAAACACCATATATTTT.

The J gene is TRBJ2-5, the V gene TRBV27, with TRBD1 identical over 8 bases. J lost 8 bases, V lost 5 bases, and 19 bases had no gene match. CDR3 length: 17 residues. Germline V lookup: CDR1 MNHEY, CDR2 SMNVEV (reference sequence). The CDR3 reads CASSALLAPGTGYTQYF. In DNA form, the CDR3 reads TGTGCCAGCAGTGCACTACTAGCCCCCGGGACAGGCTACACCCAGTACTTC.

The J gene is TRBJ1-1, the V gene TRBV12-3 or TRBV12-4; D perhaps matches TRBD1 (5 bases). V lost 6 bases, J lost 4 bases, and 12 bases lay in between. This CDR3 comprises 13 residues. The CDR3 loop reads CASSETQGTEAFF. DNA of the CDR3: TGTGCCAGCAGCGAGACCCAGGGCACTGAAGCTTTCTTT.

This chain joins TRBV7-9 and TRBJ2-5; D remains unclear. This CDR3 contains 13 residues. Germline loops: CDR1 SEHNR, CDR2 FQNEAQ (reference sequence). V lost 5 bases to trimming and J lost 13 bases, with 20 bases between them. Here the CDR3 reads CASSRDTLLKRYF. The CDR3 DNA is TGTGCCAGCAGCCGAGACACGTTACTGAAGAGGTACTTC.

This sequence joins TRBV30 and TRBJ2-1; 10 nucleotides line up with TRBD2. The CDR3 length is 15 residues. The germline V gene encodes CDR1 GTSNPN and CDR2 SVGIG (reference sequence). The V segment lost 4 bases and the J segment 12 bases; nucleotides outside the gene matches: 15. The CDR3 protein is CAWTKKGLAGDRQFF. As DNA, the CDR3 is TGTGCCTGGACTAAAAAAGGTCTAGCGGGGGACCGGCAGTTCTTC.

V gene TRBV10-3 combines with J gene TRBJ2-5; 10 bases match TRBD2. CDR1 and CDR2 from the germline V gene are ENHRY and SYGVKD. V lost 6 bases, J lost 2 bases, and 9 bases stayed unmatched. The CDR3 length is 16 residues. The chain's CDR3 is CAISGRLAGAQETQYF. CDR3 DNA: TGTGCCATCAGCGGGAGGCTAGCGGGGGCACAAGAGACCCAGTACTTC.